These T cell receptor beta chains were read from a single sample in a study of shared clonotypes between healthy human individuals. Generated by immunoSEQ multiplex PCR, the TCRdb table keeps only in-frame clones and is missing some. This table has about a million clones, approximately 72% appearing once. The sequenced material came from memory CD4+ T cells sorted from blood. The origin of the receptors is a man aged 18 to 35 in good health. CDR3s include the opening cysteine and the closing phenylalanine or tryptophan.

TRBJ2-5 TRBV7-2 CASSLDRGAQETQYF
TRBJ1-5 TRBV28 CASTEDRGLQPQHF
TRBJ2-1 TRBV5-6 CASRSGVSYNEQFF
TRBJ2-1 TRBV6-5 CASSSTGRNYNEQFF
TRBJ1-1 TRBV19 CASSKNRDSNTEAFF
TRBJ2-7 TRBV7-9 CASSRGRGGTYEQYF
TRBJ2-7 TRBV11-2 CASSPRSNSYEQYF
TRBJ1-3 TRBV5-4 CASSPGGNTFSGNTIYF
TRBJ2-2 TRBV28 CASSAVTGLGGELFF
TRBJ1-2 TRBV7-2 CASSLNAGRGGDYGYTF
TRBJ2-2 TRBV7-2 CASSPHWANTGELFF
TRBJ2-3 TRBV5-4 CASSRGLAGTDTQYF
TRBJ2-7 TRBV5-6 CASSTRGDSYEQYF
TRBJ1-2 TRBV18 CASSRGTGDYGYTF
TRBJ2-7 TRBV20-1 CSARTGGEQYF
TRBJ2-5 TRBV9 CASSVATGGGQETQYF
TRBJ2-2 TRBV9 CASSVMSGNTGELFF
TRBJ2-1 TRBV14 CASSQDELAGFRSEQFF